The clone carrying this TCR beta chain has a count of ten or more. The target antigen is unknown. The sample is drawn from a study of neurological immune-mediated disorders. The wider study: Multiple sclerosis patients numbering approximately 35 comprised about 30 relapsing-remitting and 3 secondary progressive patients. Whole-study results and caveats: No expanded-clone CDR3 amino acid sequence recurred across subjects, suggesting private TCR-beta repertoires. The level of TCR clonal expansion was highest in patients with HTLV-1-associated myelopathy and lowest in multiple sclerosis, where it fell below the level seen in healthy controls.

The cDNA was produced through 5'RACE with 10-nucleotide random UMIs. TCRdb re-called the 5' RACE reads with MiXCR, one entry per CDR3 protein. The sample has about 62,000 distinct CDR3 sequences; over 3.5% are singletons. The ends lost 6 bases at V and 1 base at J; junction bases unmatched: 8. Per germline, CDR1 KGHSH and CDR2 LQKENI. The CDR3 loop spans 15 amino acids. Sequencing was carried out using PBMCs. The origin of this receptor is a woman between 45 and 65 years old with multiple sclerosis. The rearrangement joins TRBV18 to TRBJ1-1; 7 bases are a match to TRBD1. The CDR3 loop reads CASSPTGAKNTEAFF. The CDR3 bases are TGTGCCAGCTCTCCAACAGGGGCGAAGAACACTGAAGCTTTCTTT.